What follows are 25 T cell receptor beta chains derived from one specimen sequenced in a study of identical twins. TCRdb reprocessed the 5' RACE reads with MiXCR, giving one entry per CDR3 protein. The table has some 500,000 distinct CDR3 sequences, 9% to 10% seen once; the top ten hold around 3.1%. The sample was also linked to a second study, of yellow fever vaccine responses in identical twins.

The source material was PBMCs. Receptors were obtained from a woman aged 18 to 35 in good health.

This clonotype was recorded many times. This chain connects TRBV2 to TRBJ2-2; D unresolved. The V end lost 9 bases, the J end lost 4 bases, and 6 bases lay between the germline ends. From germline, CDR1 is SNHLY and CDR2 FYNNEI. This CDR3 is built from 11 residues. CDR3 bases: TGTGCCAGTCGGTTCACCGGGGAGCTGTTTTTT. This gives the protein CASRFTGELFF.

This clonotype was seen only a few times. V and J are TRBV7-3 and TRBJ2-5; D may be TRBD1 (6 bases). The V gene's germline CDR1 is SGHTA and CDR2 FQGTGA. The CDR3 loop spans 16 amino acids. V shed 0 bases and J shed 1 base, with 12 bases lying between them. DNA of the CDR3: TGTGCCAGCAGCTTAACGTTGGGGGCCCCCCAAGAGACCCAGTACTTC. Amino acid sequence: CASSLTLGAPQETQYF.

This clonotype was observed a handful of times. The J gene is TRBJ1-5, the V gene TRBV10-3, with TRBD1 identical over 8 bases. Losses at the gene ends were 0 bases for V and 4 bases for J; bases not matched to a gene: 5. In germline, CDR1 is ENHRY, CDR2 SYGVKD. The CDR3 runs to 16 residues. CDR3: CAISESQGALNQPQHF. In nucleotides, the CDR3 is TGTGCCATCAGTGAGTCTCAGGGGGCGCTGAATCAGCCCCAGCATTTT.

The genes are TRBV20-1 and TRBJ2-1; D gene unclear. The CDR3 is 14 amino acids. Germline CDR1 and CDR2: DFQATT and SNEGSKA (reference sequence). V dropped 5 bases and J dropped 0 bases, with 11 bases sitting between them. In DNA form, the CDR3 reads TGCAGTGCTCCGAACCCATCCTCCTACAATGAGCAGTTCTTC. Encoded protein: CSAPNPSSYNEQFF.

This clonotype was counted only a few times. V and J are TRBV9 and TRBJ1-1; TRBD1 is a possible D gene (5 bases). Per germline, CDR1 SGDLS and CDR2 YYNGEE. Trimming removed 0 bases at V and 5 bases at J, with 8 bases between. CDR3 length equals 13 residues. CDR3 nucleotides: TGTGCCAGCAGCGTAGGGGGCCGTACTGAAGCTTTCTTT. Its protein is CASSVGGRTEAFF. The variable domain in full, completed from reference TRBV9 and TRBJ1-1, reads DSGVTQTPKHLITATGQRVTLRCSPRSGDLSVYWYQQSLDQGLQFLIQYYNGEERAKGNILERFSAQQFPDLHSELNLSSLELGDSALYFCASSVGGRTEAFFGQGTRLTVV.

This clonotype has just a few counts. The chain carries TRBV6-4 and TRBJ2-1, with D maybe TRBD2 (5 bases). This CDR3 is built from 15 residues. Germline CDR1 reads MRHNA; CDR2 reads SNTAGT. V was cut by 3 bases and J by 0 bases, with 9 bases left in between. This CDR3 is CASSERAGSYNEQFF. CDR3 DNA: TGTGCCAGCAGTGAGCGGGCTGGCTCCTACAATGAGCAGTTCTTC.

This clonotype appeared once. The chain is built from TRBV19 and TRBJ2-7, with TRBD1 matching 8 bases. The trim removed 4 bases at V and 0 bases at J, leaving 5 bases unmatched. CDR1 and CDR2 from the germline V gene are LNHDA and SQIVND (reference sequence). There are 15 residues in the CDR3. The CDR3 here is CASSRQGTGSYEQYF. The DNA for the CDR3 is TGTGCCAGTAGTAGACAGGGGACGGGCTCCTACGAGCAGTACTTC. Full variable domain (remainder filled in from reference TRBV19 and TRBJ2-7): DGGITQSPKYLFRKEGQNVTLSCEQNLNHDAMYWYRQDPGQGLRLIYYSQIVNDFQKGDIAEGYSVSREKKESFPLTVTSAQKNPTAFYLCASSRQGTGSYEQYFGPGTRLTVT.

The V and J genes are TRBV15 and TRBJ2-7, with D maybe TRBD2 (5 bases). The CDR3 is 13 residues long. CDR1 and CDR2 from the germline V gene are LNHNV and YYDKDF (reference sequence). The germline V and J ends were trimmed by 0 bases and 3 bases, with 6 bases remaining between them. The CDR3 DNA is TGTGCCACCAGCAGAGATGAGGGCTACGAGCAGTACTTC. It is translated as CATSRDEGYEQYF.

The CDR3 region is CASSSGQGAFTEAFF. The CDR3 nucleotides are TGTGCCAGCAGTTCTGGACAGGGCGCCTTCACTGAAGCTTTCTTT. The chain recombines TRBV27 with TRBJ1-1, with 8 nucleotides matching TRBD1. The length of the CDR3 is 15 residues. Unmatched junction bases numbered 8, after V lost 4 bases and J lost 4 bases. Per the germline V gene, CDR1 is MNHEY and CDR2 is SMNVEV (reference sequence).

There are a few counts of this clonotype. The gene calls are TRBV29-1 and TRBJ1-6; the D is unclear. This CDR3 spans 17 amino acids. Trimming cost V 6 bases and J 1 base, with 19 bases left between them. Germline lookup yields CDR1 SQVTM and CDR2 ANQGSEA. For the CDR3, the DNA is TGCAGCGTCGACGAATGCGCAAGGTGGTCCTATAATTCACCCCTCCACTTT. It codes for CSVDECARWSYNSPLHF.

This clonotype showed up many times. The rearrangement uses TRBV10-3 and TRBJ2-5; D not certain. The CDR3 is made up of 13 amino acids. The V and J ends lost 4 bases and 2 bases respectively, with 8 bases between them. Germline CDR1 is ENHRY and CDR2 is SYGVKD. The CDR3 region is CAISAAEQETQYF. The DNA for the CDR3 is TGTGCCATCAGTGCGGCGGAACAAGAGACCCAGTACTTC.

The chain's CDR3 is CASSYSRREETQYF. CDR3 sequence (DNA): TGTGCCAGCAGTTACTCGCGGAGAGAAGAGACCCAGTACTTC. The chain recombines TRBV6-5 with TRBJ2-5; no firm D call. CDR1 MNHEY and CDR2 SVGAGI come from the germline V gene. This CDR3 region has 14 residues. The V gene lost 0 bases and the J gene lost 3 bases, with 8 bases spanning the gap.

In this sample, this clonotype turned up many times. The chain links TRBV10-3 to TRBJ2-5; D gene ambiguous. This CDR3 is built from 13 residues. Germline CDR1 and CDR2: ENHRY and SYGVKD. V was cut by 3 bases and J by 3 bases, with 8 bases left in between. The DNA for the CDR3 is TGTGCCATCAGTGACCGGGCTGAAGAGACCCAGTACTTC. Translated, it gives CAISDRAEETQYF.

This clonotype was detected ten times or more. Here the CDR3 reads CASSQGAGDRNNEQFF. DNA of the CDR3: TGCGCCAGCAGCCAAGGGGCCGGGGACCGCAACAATGAGCAGTTCTTC. J is TRBJ2-1 and V is TRBV4-1, with D perhaps assigned TRBD1 or TRBD2 (5 bases each). From germline, CDR1 is MGHRA and CDR2 YSYEKL. This CDR3 region has 16 residues. V was shortened by 1 base and J by 5 bases, with 15 bases between the two germline ends.

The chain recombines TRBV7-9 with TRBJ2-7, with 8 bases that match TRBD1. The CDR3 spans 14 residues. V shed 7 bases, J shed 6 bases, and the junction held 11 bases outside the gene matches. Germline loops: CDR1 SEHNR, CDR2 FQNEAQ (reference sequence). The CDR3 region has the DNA TGTGCCAGCACCCCGGCTACAGGGGGGATCGAGCAGTACTTC. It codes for CASTPATGGIEQYF.

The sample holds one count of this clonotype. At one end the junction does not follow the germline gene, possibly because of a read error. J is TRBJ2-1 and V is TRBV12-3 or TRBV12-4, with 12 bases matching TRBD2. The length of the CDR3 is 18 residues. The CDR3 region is CTSSPGLAGRSSYNEQFF. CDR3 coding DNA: TGTACCAGCAGTCCTGGACTAGCGGGGCGGAGCTCCTACAATGAGCAGTTCTTC.

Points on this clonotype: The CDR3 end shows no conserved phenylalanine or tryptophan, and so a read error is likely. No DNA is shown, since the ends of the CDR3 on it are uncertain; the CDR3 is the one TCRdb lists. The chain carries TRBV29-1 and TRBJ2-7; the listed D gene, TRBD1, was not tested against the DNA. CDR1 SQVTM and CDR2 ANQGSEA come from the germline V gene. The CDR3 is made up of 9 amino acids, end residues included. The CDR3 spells CSVGRTGDH.

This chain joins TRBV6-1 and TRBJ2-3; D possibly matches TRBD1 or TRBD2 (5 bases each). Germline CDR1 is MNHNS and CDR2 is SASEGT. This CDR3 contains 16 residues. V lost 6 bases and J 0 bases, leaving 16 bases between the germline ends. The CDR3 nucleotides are TGTGCCAGCAGCCCGGTGGGACCATCTAGCACAGATACGCAGTATTTT. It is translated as CASSPVGPSSTDTQYF.

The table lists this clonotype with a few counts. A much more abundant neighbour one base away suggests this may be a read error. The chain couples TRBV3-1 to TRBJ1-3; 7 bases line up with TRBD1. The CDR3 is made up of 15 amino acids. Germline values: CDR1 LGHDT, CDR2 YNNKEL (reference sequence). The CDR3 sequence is CACSQNRGSGNTIYF. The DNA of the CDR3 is TGTGCCTGCAGCCAAAACAGGGGCTCTGGAAACACCATATATTTT. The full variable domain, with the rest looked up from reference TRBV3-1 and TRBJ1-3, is DTAVSQTPKYLVTQMGNDKSIKCEQNLGHDTMYWYKQDSKKFLKIMFSYNNKELIINETVPNRFSPKSPDKAHLNLHINSLELGDSAVYFCACSQNRGSGNTIYFGEGSWLTVV.

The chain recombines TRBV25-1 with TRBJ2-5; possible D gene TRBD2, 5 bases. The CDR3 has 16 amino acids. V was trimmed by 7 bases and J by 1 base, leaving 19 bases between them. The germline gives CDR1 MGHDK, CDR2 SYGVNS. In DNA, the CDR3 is TGTGCCAGCAACCCACTAGATTCAAGGTTCCAAGAGACCCAGTACTTC. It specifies CASNPLDSRFQETQYF.

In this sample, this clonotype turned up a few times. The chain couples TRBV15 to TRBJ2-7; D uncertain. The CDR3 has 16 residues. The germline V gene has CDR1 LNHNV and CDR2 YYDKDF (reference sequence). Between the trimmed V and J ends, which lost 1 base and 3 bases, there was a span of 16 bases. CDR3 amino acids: CATSRVGGRSIYEQYF. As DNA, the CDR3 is TGTGCCACCAGCAGAGTCGGCGGCAGATCAATCTACGAGCAGTACTTC.

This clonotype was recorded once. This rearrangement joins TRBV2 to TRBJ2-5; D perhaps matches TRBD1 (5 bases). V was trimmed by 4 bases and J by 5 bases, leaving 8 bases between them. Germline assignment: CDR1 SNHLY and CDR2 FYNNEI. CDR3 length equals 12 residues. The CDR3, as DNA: TGTGCCAGCAGTGTAGGGGTGGAGACCCAGTACTTC. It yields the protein CASSVGVETQYF.

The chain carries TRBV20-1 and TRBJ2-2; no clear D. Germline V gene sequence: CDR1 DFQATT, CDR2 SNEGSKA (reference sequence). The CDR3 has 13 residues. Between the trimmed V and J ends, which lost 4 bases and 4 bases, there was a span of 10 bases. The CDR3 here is CSATSGTTGELFF. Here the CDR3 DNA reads TGCAGTGCTACCTCAGGCACCACCGGGGAGCTGTTTTTT.

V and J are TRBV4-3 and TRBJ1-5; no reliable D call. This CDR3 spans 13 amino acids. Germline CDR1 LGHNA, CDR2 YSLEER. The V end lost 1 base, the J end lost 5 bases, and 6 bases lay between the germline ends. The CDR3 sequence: CASSQVRDQPQHF. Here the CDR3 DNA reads TGCGCCAGCAGCCAAGTAAGGGATCAGCCCCAGCATTTT.

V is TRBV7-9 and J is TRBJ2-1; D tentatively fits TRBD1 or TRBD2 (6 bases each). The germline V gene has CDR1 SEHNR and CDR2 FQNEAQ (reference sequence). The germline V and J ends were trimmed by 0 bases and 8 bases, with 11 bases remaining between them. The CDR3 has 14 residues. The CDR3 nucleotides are TGTGCCAGCAGCTTAGCTTGGGGGGCCGATGAGCAGTTCTTC. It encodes CASSLAWGADEQFF.